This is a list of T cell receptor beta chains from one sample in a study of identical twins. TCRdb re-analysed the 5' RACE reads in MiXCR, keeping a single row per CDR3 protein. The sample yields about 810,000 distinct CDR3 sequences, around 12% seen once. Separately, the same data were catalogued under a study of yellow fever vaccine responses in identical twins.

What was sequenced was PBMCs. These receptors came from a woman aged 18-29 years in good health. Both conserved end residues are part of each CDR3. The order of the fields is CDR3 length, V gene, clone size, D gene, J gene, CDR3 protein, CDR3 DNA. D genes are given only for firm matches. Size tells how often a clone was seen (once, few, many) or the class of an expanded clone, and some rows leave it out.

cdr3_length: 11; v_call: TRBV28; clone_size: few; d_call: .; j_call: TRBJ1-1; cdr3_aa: CAAGTNTEAFF; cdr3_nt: TGTGCCGCAGGGACAAACACTGAAGCTTTCTTT
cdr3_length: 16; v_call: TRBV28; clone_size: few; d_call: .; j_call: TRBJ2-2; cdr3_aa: CASSPHLRRVTGELFF; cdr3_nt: TGTGCCAGCAGTCCCCATCTTAGGAGGGTGACCGGGGAGCTGTTTTTT
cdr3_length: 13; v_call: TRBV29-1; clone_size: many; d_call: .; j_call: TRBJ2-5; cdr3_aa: CSVVPGSWETQYF; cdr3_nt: TGCAGCGTTGTCCCAGGATCTTGGGAGACCCAGTACTTC
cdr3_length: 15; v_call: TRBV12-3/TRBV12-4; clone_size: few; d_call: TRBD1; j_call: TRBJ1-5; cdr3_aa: CASSLGQGRNQPQHF; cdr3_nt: TGTGCCAGCAGTTTGGGACAGGGGCGTAATCAGCCCCAGCATTTT
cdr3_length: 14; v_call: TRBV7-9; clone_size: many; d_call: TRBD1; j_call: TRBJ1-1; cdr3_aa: CASSPTGVGTEAFF; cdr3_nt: TGTGCCAGCAGCCCAACAGGGGTGGGAACTGAAGCTTTCTTT
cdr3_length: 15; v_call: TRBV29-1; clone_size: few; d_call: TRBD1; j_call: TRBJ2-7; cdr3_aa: CSVQTDRGKTYEQYF; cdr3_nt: TGCAGCGTCCAAACAGACAGGGGGAAAACCTACGAGCAGTACTTC
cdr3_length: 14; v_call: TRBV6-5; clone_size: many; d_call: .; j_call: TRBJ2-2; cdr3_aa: CASSSGGETGELFF; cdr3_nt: TGTGCCAGCAGTTCAGGAGGGGAGACCGGGGAGCTGTTTTTT
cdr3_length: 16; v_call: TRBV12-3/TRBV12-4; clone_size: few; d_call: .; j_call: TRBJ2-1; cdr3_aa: CASSQYRVGSRLEQFF; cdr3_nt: TGTGCCAGCAGTCAATATAGGGTCGGGAGCCGATTAGAGCAGTTCTTC
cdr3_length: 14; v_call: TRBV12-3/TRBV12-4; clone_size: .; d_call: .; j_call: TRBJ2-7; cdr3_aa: CASRRQGAGYEQYF; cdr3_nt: TGTGCCAGCAGGAGACAGGGCGCGGGGTACGAGCAGTACTTC
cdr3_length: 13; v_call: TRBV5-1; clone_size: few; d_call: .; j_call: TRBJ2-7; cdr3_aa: CASSLHTTYEQYF; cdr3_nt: TGCGCCAGCAGCTTGCACACCACCTACGAGCAGTACTTC
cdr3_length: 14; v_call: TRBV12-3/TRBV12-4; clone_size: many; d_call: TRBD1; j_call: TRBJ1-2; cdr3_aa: CASSPGQANYGYTF; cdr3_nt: TGTGCCAGCAGCCCCGGACAGGCTAACTATGGCTACACCTTC
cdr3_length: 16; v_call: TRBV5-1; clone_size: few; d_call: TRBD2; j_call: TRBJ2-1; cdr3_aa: CASSFPSSGMSNEQFF; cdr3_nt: TGCGCCAGCAGCTTCCCGAGTAGCGGGATGAGTAATGAGCAGTTCTTC
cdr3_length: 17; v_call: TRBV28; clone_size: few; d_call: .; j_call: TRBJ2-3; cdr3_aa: CASSYSPGQPFTDTQYF; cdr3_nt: TGTGCCAGCAGTTATTCCCCAGGTCAGCCCTTCACAGATACGCAGTATTTT
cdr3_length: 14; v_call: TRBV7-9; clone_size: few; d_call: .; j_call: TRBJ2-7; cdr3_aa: CASSTPDTSYEQYF; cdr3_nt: TGTGCCAGCAGCACGCCGGACACCTCCTACGAGCAGTACTTC
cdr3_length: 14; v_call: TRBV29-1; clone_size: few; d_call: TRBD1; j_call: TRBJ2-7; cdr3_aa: CSVEAGTGGYEQYF; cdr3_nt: TGCAGCGTTGAAGCCGGGACAGGGGGTTACGAGCAGTACTTC
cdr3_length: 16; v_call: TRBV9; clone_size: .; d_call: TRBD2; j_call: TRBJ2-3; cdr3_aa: CASSVGLAGATDTQYF; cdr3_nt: TGTGCCAGCAGCGTAGGTTTAGCGGGGGCCACAGATACGCAGTATTTT
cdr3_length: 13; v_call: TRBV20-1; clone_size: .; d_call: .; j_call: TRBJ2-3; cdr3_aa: CSAQNEGTDTQYF; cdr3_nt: TGCAGTGCCCAGAATGAGGGCACAGATACGCAGTATTTT
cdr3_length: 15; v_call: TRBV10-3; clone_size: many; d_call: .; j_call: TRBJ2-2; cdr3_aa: CAISESGPQAGELFF; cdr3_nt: TGTGCCATCAGTGAGTCAGGACCTCAGGCCGGGGAGCTGTTTTTT
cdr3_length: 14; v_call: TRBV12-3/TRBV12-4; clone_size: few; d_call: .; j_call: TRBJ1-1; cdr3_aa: CASSFTSGNTEAFF; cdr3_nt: TGTGCCAGCAGTTTTACGTCAGGGAACACTGAAGCTTTCTTT
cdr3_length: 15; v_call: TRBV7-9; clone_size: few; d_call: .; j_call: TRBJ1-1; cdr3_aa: CASSSRDRGDTEAFF; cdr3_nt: TGTGCCAGCAGCTCAAGGGATCGGGGGGACACTGAAGCTTTCTTT